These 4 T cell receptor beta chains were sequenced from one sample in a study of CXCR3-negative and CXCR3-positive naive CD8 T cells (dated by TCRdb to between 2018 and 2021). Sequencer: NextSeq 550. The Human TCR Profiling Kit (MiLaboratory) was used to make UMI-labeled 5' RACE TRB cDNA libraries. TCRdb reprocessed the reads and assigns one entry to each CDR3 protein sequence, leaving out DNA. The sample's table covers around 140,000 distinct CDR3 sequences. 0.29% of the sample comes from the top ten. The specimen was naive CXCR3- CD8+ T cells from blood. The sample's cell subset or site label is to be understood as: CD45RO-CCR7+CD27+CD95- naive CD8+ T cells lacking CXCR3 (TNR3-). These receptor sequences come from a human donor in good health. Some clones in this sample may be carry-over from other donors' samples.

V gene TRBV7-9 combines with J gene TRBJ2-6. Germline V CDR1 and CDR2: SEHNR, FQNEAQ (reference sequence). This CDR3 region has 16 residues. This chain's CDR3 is CASSLAWGAGANVLTF.

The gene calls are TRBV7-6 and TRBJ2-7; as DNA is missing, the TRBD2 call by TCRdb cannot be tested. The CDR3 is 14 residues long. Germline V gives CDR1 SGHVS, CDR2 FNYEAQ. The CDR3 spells CASSPGVAGAEQYF.

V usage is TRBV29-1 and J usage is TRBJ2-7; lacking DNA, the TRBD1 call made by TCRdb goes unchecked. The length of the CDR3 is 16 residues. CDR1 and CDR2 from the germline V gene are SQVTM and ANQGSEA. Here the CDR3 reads CSVDPISGGHWYEQYF.

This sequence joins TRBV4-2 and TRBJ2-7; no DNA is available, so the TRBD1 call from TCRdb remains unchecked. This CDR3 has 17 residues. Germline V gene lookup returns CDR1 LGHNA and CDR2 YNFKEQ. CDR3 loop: CASSQDPPYGARSEQYF.